Shown below are 20 T cell receptor beta chains from a single sample sequenced in a study of human T cells and chemical hapten exposure. Time point denoted: pre-sensitization, week 0. Treatment reported: therapeutic diphenylcyclopropenone sensitization with weekly scalp DPC. TCRdb ran MiXCR on the RACE reads and lists one entry per CDR3 protein. The sample includes some 300,000 distinct CDR3 sequences, approximately 5% of them seen just once. The sequencing used whole blood, collected in connection with sensitization to the hapten diphenylcyclopropenone (DPC). The source is a woman between 18 and 29 years old with alopecia areata. Some clones in this sample may be carry-over from other donors' samples.

The J gene is TRBJ1-5, the V gene TRBV14, with 7 bases matching TRBD1. The CDR3 is 15 amino acids. Germline V gene data show CDR1 as SGHDN and CDR2 as FVKESK. The junction had 6 bases not matched to a gene; V was cut back by 1 base and J by 6 bases. Written as DNA, the CDR3 is TGTGCCAGCAGCCAAGGTGGAGGGGGCAGTCAGCCCCAGCATTTT. It encodes CASSQGGGGSQPQHF.

This clonotype was seen a few times. The genes are TRBV27 and TRBJ2-6, with D unclear. The germline CDR1 and CDR2 sequences are MNHEY and SMNVEV (reference sequence). This CDR3 is 14 amino acids long. V gave up 8 bases and J gave up 0 bases, with 8 bases separating them. The CDR3 protein is CASRASSGANVLTF. The CDR3 nucleotides are TGTGCCAGCCGAGCCAGCTCTGGGGCCAACGTCCTGACTTTC.

This chain uses TRBV11-1 with TRBJ2-6; TRBD1 agrees at 8 bases. The CDR3 totals 18 residues. Germline V gives CDR1 SGHAT, CDR2 FQDESV (reference sequence). V was clipped by 2 bases and J by 0 bases; unmatched bases: 6. Written as DNA, the CDR3 is TGTGCCAGCAGCTTACAGGGGGCCGGGGGCTCTGGGGCCAACGTCCTGACTTTC. It translates to CASSLQGAGGSGANVLTF. Supplemented by reference TRBV11-1 and TRBJ2-6, the full variable domain reads EAEVAQSPRYKITEKSQAVAFWCDPISGHATLYWYRQILGQGPELLVQFQDESVVDDSQLPKDRFSAERLKGVDSTLKIQPAELGDSAMYLCASSLQGAGGSGANVLTFGAGSRLTVL.

This clonotype was found many times. The CDR3 nucleotides read TGCAGTGCCGTCCCGGGACTAGCGGGGGGCGGCTACGAGCAGTACTTC. It encodes CSAVPGLAGGGYEQYF. The gene calls are TRBV20-1 and TRBJ2-7; 15 bases match TRBD2. Germline CDR1 DFQATT, CDR2 SNEGSKA (reference sequence). J gave up 3 bases and V 6 bases, and 9 bases lay outside the gene matches. The CDR3 contains 16 residues.

The table lists this clonotype with a few counts. V usage is TRBV6-2 or TRBV6-3 and J usage is TRBJ1-1, with 9 bases fitting TRBD1. J was trimmed by 10 bases and V by 5 bases; bases with no gene match: 5. The germline V gene has CDR1 MNHEY and CDR2 SVGEGT. The CDR3 length is 12 residues. The CDR3 DNA reads TGTGCCAGCAGTGGTCCGGGACAGGGAGCTTTCTTT. Encoded protein: CASSGPGQGAFF.

The chain couples TRBV6-2 or TRBV6-3 to TRBJ1-2; TRBD1 matches 9 bases. The length of the CDR3 is 14 residues. Per germline, CDR1 MNHEY and CDR2 SVGEGT. After removal of 6 bases from V and 8 bases from J, the junction contained 10 bases not matched to a gene. The CDR3 sequence: CASSRVGTGFGYTF. Written as DNA, the CDR3 is TGTGCCAGCAGCCGCGTGGGGACAGGGTTCGGCTACACCTTC.

In its sample, this clonotype was seen many times. The chain couples TRBV9 to TRBJ2-7, with a weak D call TRBD1 (5 bases). CDR1 and CDR2 from the germline V gene are SGDLS and YYNGEE. Trimming removed 0 bases at V and 7 bases at J, with 11 bases between. This CDR3 is built from 13 residues. CDR3 DNA sequence: TGTGCCAGCAGCGTAGGCGGACAACTAGAGCAGTACTTC. This sequence encodes CASSVGGQLEQYF. The full variable domain, rest sourced from reference TRBV9 and TRBJ2-7, is DSGVTQTPKHLITATGQRVTLRCSPRSGDLSVYWYQQSLDQGLQFLIQYYNGEERAKGNILERFSAQQFPDLHSELNLSSLELGDSALYFCASSVGGQLEQYFGPGTRLTVT.

The genes are TRBV5-6 and TRBJ2-7, with TRBD1 identical over 10 bases. Germline V lookup: CDR1 SGHDT, CDR2 YYEEEE. V shed 3 bases and J 1 base; nucleotides not matched to a gene: 1. The CDR3 covers 14 residues. The CDR3 loop is CASSWDRGSYEQYF. CDR3 nucleotide sequence: TGTGCCAGCAGCTGGGACAGGGGTTCCTACGAGCAGTACTTC.

CDR3 residues: CASSFHRDRGRDTQYF. CDR3 nucleotides: TGCGCCAGCAGCTTCCACCGGGACAGGGGGCGGGATACGCAGTATTTT. The chain uses TRBV5-1 and TRBJ2-3; 12 nucleotides match TRBD1. Germline V gene data show CDR1 as SGHRS and CDR2 as YFSETQ. Trimming removed 2 bases from V and 6 bases from J; junction bases left unmatched: 7. The CDR3 loop spans 16 amino acids.

This clonotype has more than one count but fewer than ten. The chain carries TRBV11-2 and TRBJ1-1; the D is unclear. The germline V gene has CDR1 SGHAT and CDR2 FQNNGV. V gave up 2 bases and J gave up 0 bases, with 7 bases separating them. The CDR3 runs 14 residues. CDR3 in amino acids: CASSLMTVNTEAFF. The CDR3 coding sequence is TGTGCCAGCAGCTTAATGACGGTGAACACTGAAGCTTTCTTT. The complete variable domain, with remaining parts taken from reference TRBV11-2 and TRBJ1-1, reads EAGVAQSPRYKIIEKRQSVAFWCNPISGHATLYWYQQILGQGPKLLIQFQNNGVVDDSQLPKDRFSAERLKGVDSTLKIQPAKLEDSAVYLCASSLMTVNTEAFFGQGTRLTVV.

This clonotype has at least ten counts. J is TRBJ1-6 and V is TRBV6-2 or TRBV6-3; D might be TRBD1 (6 bases). CDR1 and CDR2 (germline): MNHEY, SVGEGT. V gave up 6 bases and J gave up 2 bases, with 11 bases separating them. CDR3 size: 15 residues. The DNA for the CDR3 is TGTGCCAGCAGCAACGGACAGACCTATAATTCACCCCTCCACTTT. This translates into CASSNGQTYNSPLHF.

The chain has TRBV6-1 and TRBJ2-2, with a tentative D call TRBD1 (6 bases). The CDR3 extends over 15 amino acids. Germline CDR1 reads MNHNS; CDR2 reads SASEGT. V was pared by 4 bases and J by 5 bases, with 14 bases between. The DNA for the CDR3 is TGTGCCAGCAGTGCCTCCGGGACACTGACCGGGGAGCTGTTTTTT. Amino acids: CASSASGTLTGELFF.

The chain combines TRBV5-8 with TRBJ1-5; D possibly corresponds to TRBD1 (6 bases). Trimming left V 3 bases short and J 0 bases short, with 16 bases between. Germline V gene sequence: CDR1 SGHTS, CDR2 YDEGEE. This CDR3 has 17 residues. CDR3 protein: CASSSGQLTHSNQPQHF. CDR3 in DNA: TGTGCCAGCAGCTCCGGACAGCTGACACATAGCAATCAGCCCCAGCATTTT.

This clonotype was seen only a few times. Here the CDR3 DNA reads TGTGCCAGCAGTAGGGGGGGGCACACCTATAATTCACCCCTCCACTTT. Encoded protein: CASSRGGHTYNSPLHF. The chain recombines TRBV6-5 with TRBJ1-6, with D perhaps matching TRBD1 (6 bases). This CDR3 has 16 amino acids. Trimming shortened V by 5 bases and J by 2 bases, and 13 bases separated the two germline ends. The germline CDR1 and CDR2 sequences are MNHEY and SVGAGI.

This clonotype was seen a few times. V and J are TRBV20-1 and TRBJ2-2; a weak D match, TRBD2 (6 bases). There are 14 residues in the CDR3. Trimming removed 6 bases at V and 4 bases at J, with 15 bases between. Germline V gives CDR1 DFQATT, CDR2 SNEGSKA (reference sequence). The CDR3 loop is CSATIQGGTGELFF. The CDR3 nucleotides are TGCAGTGCAACTATCCAGGGAGGCACCGGGGAGCTGTTTTTT.

In this sample, this clonotype turned up many times. The chain has TRBV6-2 or TRBV6-3 and TRBJ2-1, with 7 bases that match TRBD1. The V and J ends lost 6 bases and 8 bases, in that order; junction bases with no gene match: 7. Germline assignment: CDR1 MNHEY and CDR2 SVGEGT. This CDR3 is 13 amino acids long. For the CDR3, the DNA is TGTGCCAGCAGACGCGGAACAGGGGATGAGCAGTTCTTC. Translating gives CASRRGTGDEQFF.

This clonotype showed up many times. The chain combines TRBV28 with TRBJ2-7; 13 bases agree with TRBD2. Losses at the gene ends were 8 bases for V and 2 bases for J; bases not matched to a gene: 3. The germline CDR1 and CDR2 sequences are MDHEN and SYDVKM. This CDR3 is 14 amino acids long. DNA for the CDR3: TGTGCCAGCGAAACTAGCGGGGGGGCCTACGAGCAGTACTTC. It translates to CASETSGGAYEQYF.

This clonotype has a handful of counts. The V gene is TRBV6-1, the J gene TRBJ2-1, with TRBD1 matching 9 bases. The CDR3 length is 16 residues. V lost 1 base, J lost 4 bases, and 5 bases stayed unmatched. Germline V gives CDR1 MNHNS, CDR2 SASEGT. CDR3 amino acids: CASSEVGQGSYNEQFF. The CDR3, as DNA: TGTGCCAGCAGTGAAGTGGGACAGGGAAGTTACAATGAGCAGTTCTTC.

The chain is built from TRBV9 and TRBJ1-2; D possibly corresponds to TRBD1 (6 bases). Germline V gene data show CDR1 as SGDLS and CDR2 as YYNGEE. V was trimmed by 2 bases and J by 2 bases, leaving 10 bases between them. CDR3 length equals 14 residues. The CDR3 DNA reads as TGTGCCAGCAGCGTGGCGGGACAAAACTATGGCTACACCTTC. Encoded protein: CASSVAGQNYGYTF.

The chain links TRBV5-5 to TRBJ2-3; tentative D call: TRBD2 (5 bases). Looked up from germline, CDR1 is SGHKS and CDR2 is YYEKEE (reference sequence). CDR3 length: 17 residues. V lost 0 bases and J 4 bases, leaving 18 bases between the germline ends. CDR3 in amino acids: CASSLESRVDTPDTQYF. CDR3 nucleotide sequence: TGTGCCAGCAGCTTGGAGTCGAGGGTGGATACGCCAGATACGCAGTATTTT.